What follows is one T cell receptor beta chain and its context. These data come from a study of OX40 agonist ivuxolimab in advanced cancers. Autoimmune disease history or systemic immunosuppression disqualified patients. The length of the CDR3 is 13 residues. The V and J ends lost 8 bases and 5 bases respectively, with 13 bases between them. Germline-derived CDR1 and CDR2 are SGHVS and FQNEAQ. The protocol was immunoSEQ multiplex PCR, while the TCRdb copy is restricted to in-frame clones and leaves out a portion. There are about 32,000 clones in the sample; roughly four fifths occur only once, and 20% to 25% lies in the top ten.

The origin of this receptor is an adult with an advanced solid tumor such as melanoma, head and neck, liver or kidney cancer. Material: CD4+ or CD8+ T cells sorted from blood, obtained in a trial of the OX40 agonist ivuxolimab. The V and J genes are TRBV7-8 and TRBJ2-1, with D possibly being TRBD2 (6 bases). The CDR3 nucleotides are TGTGCCAGCCAGTTGGCGGGACACAATGAGCAGTTCTTC. This encodes CASQLAGHNEQFF.